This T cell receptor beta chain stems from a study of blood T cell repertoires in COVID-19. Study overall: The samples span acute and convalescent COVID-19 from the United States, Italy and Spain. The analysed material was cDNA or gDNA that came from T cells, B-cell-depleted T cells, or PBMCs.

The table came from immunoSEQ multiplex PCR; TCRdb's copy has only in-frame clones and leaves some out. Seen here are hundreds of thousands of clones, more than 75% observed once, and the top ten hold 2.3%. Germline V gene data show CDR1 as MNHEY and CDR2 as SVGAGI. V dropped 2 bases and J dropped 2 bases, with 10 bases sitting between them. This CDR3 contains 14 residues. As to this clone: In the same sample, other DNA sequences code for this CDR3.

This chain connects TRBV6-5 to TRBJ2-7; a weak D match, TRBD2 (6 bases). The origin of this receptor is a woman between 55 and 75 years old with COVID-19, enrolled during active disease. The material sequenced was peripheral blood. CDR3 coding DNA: TGTGCCAGCAGTTACGGGCGGGGAACCTACGAGCAGTACTTC. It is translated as CASSYGRGTYEQYF.